This T cell receptor (beta chain) was documented in a study of control samples from healthy donors and cancer patients (dated by TCRdb to 2020 to 2022). A word on this clone: Its cognate antigen has yet to be identified. Base qualities were left out, and no much larger clone turns up one base away.

Looking up the germline V gene yields CDR1 SNHLY and CDR2 FYNNEI. The CDR3 starts with the cysteine, ends with the phenylalanine, and has 14 residues. The read is trimmed to its CDR3 DNA, 42 bases read in frame from base 1. Trimming takes 4 bases from V and 2 bases from J, and the germline ends sit 11 bases apart. Libraries were prepared through the immunoSEQ multiplex PCR assay. TCRdb obtained this table from immuneACCESS and retained in-frame rearrangements with V and J assigned. These tables miss some clones; where compared with another copy, unresolved V genes account for less than half of the shortfall, and the remainder is unexplained. The sample includes some 49,000 clones, with more than 90% observed a single time. Together, the top ten hold approximately 0.8% of the sample.

In this chain, TRBV2 is recombined with TRBJ1-2; the D gene is possibly TRBD1, with 5 bases matching. The source material was PBMCs. The TCR originated in a man aged 25 to 45 with colorectal cancer. CDR3 reads: CASSVYRQNYGYTF. The nucleotide sequence is TGTGCCAGCAGTGTTTACAGGCAGAACTATGGCTACACCTTC.